The present TCR beta chain was sequenced within a study of CD4 T cell repertoires in COVID-19. The length of the CDR3 is 14 residues. V was trimmed by 0 bases and J by 5 bases, leaving 9 bases between them. Germline CDR1 SGHDT, CDR2 YYEEEE. The protocol was immunoSEQ multiplex PCR, while the TCRdb copy is restricted to in-frame clones and leaves out a portion. The data show 65,000 to 95,000 clones, with 83% seen just once and approximately 0.55% held by the top ten. Sequencing was performed on CD4+ T cells from peripheral blood, taken after recovery from COVID-19. This TCR derives from a human donor who had COVID-19. V usage is TRBV5-6 and J usage is TRBJ1-5; D is perhaps TRBD1 (5 bases). The CDR3 protein is CASSLGPGYQPQHF. In nucleotides, the CDR3 is TGTGCCAGCAGCTTGGGCCCAGGGTATCAGCCCCAGCATTTT.